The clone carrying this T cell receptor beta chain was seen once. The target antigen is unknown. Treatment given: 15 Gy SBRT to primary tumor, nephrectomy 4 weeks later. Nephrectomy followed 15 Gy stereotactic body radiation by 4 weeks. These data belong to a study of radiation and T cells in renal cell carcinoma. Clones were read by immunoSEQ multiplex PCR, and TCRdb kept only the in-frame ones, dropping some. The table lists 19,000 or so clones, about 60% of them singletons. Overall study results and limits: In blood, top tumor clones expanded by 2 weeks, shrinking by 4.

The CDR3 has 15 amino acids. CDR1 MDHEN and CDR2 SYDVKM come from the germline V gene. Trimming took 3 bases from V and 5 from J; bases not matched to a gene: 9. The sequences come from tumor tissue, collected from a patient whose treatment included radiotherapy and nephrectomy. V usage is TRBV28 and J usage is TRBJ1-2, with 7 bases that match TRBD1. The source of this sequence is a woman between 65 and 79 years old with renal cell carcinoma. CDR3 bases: TGTGCCAGCAGTTTGGGAAGGGGGACAGTATATGGCTACACCTTC. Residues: CASSLGRGTVYGYTF.